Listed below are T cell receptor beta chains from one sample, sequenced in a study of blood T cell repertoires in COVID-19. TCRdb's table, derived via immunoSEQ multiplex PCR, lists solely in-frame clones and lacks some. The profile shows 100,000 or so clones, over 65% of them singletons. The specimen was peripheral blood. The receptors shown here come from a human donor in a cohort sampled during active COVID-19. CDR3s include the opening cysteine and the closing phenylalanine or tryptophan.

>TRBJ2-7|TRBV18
CASSPLPAGVRYEQYF
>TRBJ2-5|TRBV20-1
CSASETRQYF
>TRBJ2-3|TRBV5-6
CASSLVGGRESTDTQYF
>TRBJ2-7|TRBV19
CASMRGGSYSYEQYF
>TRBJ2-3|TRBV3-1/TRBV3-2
CASSQDIRVNTQYF
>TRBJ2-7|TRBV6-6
CASSYSGGNEQYF
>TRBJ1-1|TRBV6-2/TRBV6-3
CASSDRGRSEAFF
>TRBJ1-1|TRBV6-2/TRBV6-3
CASSQRTMNTEAFF
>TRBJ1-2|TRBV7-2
CASSLGGQGGSGYGYTF
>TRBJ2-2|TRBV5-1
CASRPGLQGTGELFF
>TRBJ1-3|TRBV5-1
CASSLEGLSGNTIYF
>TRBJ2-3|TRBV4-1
CASSQDQGLSTDTQYF
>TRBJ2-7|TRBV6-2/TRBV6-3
CASSYDRRSSYEQYF
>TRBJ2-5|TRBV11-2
CASTVGRSETQYF
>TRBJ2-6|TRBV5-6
CASSLASGGGANVLTF
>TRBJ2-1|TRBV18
CASSPAGGVWYEQFF
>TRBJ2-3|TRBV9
CASSVAGKAYDTQYF
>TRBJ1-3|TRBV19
CASSIEGRASGNTIYF
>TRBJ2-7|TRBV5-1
CASSLEGVVYEQYF
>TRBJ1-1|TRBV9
CASSVLSGTEAFF
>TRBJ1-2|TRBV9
CASSSRNRDRGYGYTF
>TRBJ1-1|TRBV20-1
CSASGHEAFF
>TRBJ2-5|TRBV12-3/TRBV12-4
CASSLGTGETQYF
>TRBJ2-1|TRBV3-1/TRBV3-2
CASSHALRRPKHNEQFF
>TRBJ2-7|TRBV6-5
CASSRQGLHEQYF
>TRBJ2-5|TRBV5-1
CASSLTSGTRTQYF
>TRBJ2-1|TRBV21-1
CASNSGTSVFHEQFF
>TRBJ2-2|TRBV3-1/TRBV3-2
CASSQVSTGELFF
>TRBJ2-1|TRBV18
CASSPPYRAGEQFF
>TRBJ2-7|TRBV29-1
CSVRQGSSYEQYF
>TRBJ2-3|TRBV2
CASNGVGTDTQYF
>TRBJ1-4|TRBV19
CASSVQGTNEKLFF
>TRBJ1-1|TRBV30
CAWSVPQNTEAFF
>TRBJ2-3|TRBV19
CASTLAGAADTQYF
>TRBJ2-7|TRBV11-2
CASSLEPWGQSYEQYF
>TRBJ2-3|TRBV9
CASSVVATDTQYF
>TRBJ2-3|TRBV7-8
CASSGDRAGADTQYF
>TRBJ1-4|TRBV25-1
CASSDDRGSEKLFF
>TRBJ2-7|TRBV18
CASSPLRTGGYEQYF
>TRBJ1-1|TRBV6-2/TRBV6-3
CASSYSNERRVTMNTEAFF